This TCR beta chain was documented in a study of blood T cell repertoires in COVID-19. The V gene lost 5 bases and the J gene lost 5 bases, with 12 bases spanning the gap. This CDR3 has 13 amino acids. As handled by the study authors: Reference gene primers were amplified, and this amplification served to estimate nucleated cell counts. Profiled with immunoSEQ multiplex PCR; TCRdb holds only in-frame clones, not every one. The V and J calls and clone size come from that table; D and trimming were worked out from the DNA. The table has approximately 160,000 clones, over 75% seen once. The sequenced sample was peripheral blood. The receptor comes from a man aged 65-85 years with acute or convalescent COVID-19. This chain links TRBV12-3 or TRBV12-4 with TRBJ1-2; a possible D gene is TRBD1 (6 bases). CDR3 region: CASSPGTTYGYTF. The DNA of the CDR3 is TGTGCCAGCAGTCCCGGGACAACTTATGGCTACACCTTC.